The 14 T cell receptor beta chains presented below share a single source sample, sequenced in a study of blood T cells in healthy people across ages. Next came a second PCR, run for about 7 to 11 cycles, which used a sample-barcoded 5' primer along with a J-beta primer mix. From the 5' RACE reads, TCRdb called clonotypes with MiXCR, one entry per CDR3 protein. Among some 320,000 distinct CDR3 sequences, 27% were seen once, and the ten largest hold roughly 28%. The sequenced sample was blood. The receptors originated from a woman aged 70-85 years in good health.

This clonotype was detected a few times. The CDR3 is CATSGQLPSNTGELFF. CDR3 DNA sequence: TGTGCCACCAGTGGACAGCTTCCCTCGAACACCGGGGAGCTGTTTTTT. The chain employs TRBV24-1 and TRBJ2-2; tentatively, D is TRBD1 (5 bases). In germline, CDR1 is KGHDR, CDR2 SFDVKD. The CDR3 totals 16 residues. The V end was cut by 5 bases, the J end by 0 bases, with 12 bases between.

This clonotype was recorded a few times. This chain links TRBV20-1 with TRBJ1-1; possibly TRBD1 for D (6 bases). Germline V CDR1 and CDR2: DFQATT, SNEGSKA (reference sequence). This CDR3 region has 14 residues. V was cut by 4 bases and J by 5 bases, with 17 bases left in between. CDR3 region: CSATGGAGTTEAFF. CDR3 sequence (DNA): TGCAGTGCTACGGGGGGGGCCGGGACAACTGAAGCTTTCTTT.

As regards this clonotype: As the CDR3 is not closed by the conserved phenylalanine or tryptophan, this likely results from a read error. The chain couples TRBV7-3 to TRBJ2-4; a weak D match, TRBD2 (6 bases). The CDR3 is 16 amino acids. Between the trimmed V and J ends, which lost 1 base and 1 base, there was a span of 11 bases. Looked up from germline, CDR1 is SGHTA and CDR2 is FQGTGA. DNA for the CDR3: TGTGCCAGCAGCTTAATCGGGGGATCCGCCAAAAACATTCAGTACCTC. The encoded protein is CASSLIGGSAKNIQYL.

This chain uses TRBV10-3 with TRBJ1-4; possibly TRBD1 for D (5 bases). Trimming left V 2 bases short and J 11 bases short, with 9 bases between. The CDR3 has 12 residues. The germline V gene has CDR1 ENHRY and CDR2 SYGVKD. CDR3 nucleotides: TGTGCCATCAGTGAGGACAGTACGAAACTGTTTTTT. Protein: CAISEDSTKLFF.

This clonotype was seen a handful of times. The chain has TRBV6-2 or TRBV6-3 and TRBJ2-7; D gene ambiguous. The V and J ends lost 0 bases and 0 bases respectively, with 12 bases between them. Germline lookup yields CDR1 MNHEY and CDR2 SVGEGT. The CDR3 runs 16 residues. The DNA for the CDR3 is TGTGCCAGCAGTTACTCGAAGGTCGGCTTCTCCTACGAGCAGTACTTC. Its translation: CASSYSKVGFSYEQYF.

The CDR3: CASSSGGSPNQPQHF. In DNA form, the CDR3 reads TGTGCCAGCAGTTCAGGGGGCTCCCCGAATCAGCCCCAGCATTTT. The chain uses TRBV28 and TRBJ1-5; 8 bases align to TRBD1. The germline gives CDR1 MDHEN, CDR2 SYDVKM. The length of the CDR3 is 15 residues. After removal of 4 bases from V and 4 bases from J, the junction contained 6 bases not matched to a gene.

This chain connects TRBV7-3 to TRBJ2-3; 9 bases fit TRBD1. V was clipped by 5 bases and J by 2 bases; unmatched bases: 5. The CDR3 covers 15 residues. CDR1 and CDR2 from the germline V gene are SGHTA and FQGTGA. This CDR3 is CASSRDRDYTDTQYF. Written as DNA, the CDR3 is TGTGCCAGCAGCCGGGACAGGGACTACACAGATACGCAGTATTTT.

The chain links TRBV7-3 to TRBJ2-1; D gene uncertain. The CDR3 covers 13 residues. Looked up from germline, CDR1 is SGHTA and CDR2 is FQGTGA. V was cut by 7 bases and J by 6 bases, with 13 bases left in between. The CDR3 loop reads CASTPPRSNEQFF. Here the CDR3 DNA reads TGTGCCAGCACCCCCCCAAGATCCAATGAGCAGTTCTTC.

Many counts were recorded for this clonotype. The V and J genes are TRBV10-2 and TRBJ1-4; D remains ambiguous. The CDR3 extends over 12 amino acids. V gave up 5 bases and J gave up 8 bases, with 9 bases separating them. The germline V gene has CDR1 WSHSY and CDR2 SAAADI. For the CDR3, the DNA is TGCGCCAGCAGTAATACGGGGGAAAAACTGTTTTTT. This translates into CASSNTGEKLFF.

A few counts support this clonotype. J is TRBJ2-7 and V is TRBV12-3 or TRBV12-4, with a possible D match to TRBD1 (5 bases). V lost 6 bases and J lost 3, with 12 bases in between. This CDR3 contains 13 residues. Here the CDR3 DNA reads TGTGCCAGCAGCTCCCGACAGTTCTACGAGCAGTACTTC. Translating gives CASSSRQFYEQYF.

As for this clonotype: Relative to the germline gene, one junction end is altered; a read error may explain this. The gene calls are TRBV6-7 and TRBJ2-3; 12 bases are shared with TRBD2. TRBV6-7 is assigned to the ORF class and has an uncertain function. The CDR3 runs 17 residues. The chain's CDR3 is CASSSGGLAGRTDTRYF. The CDR3 coding sequence is TGTGCCAGCAGTTCCGGAGGACTAGCGGGACGCACAGATACGCGGTATTTT.

This clonotype was detected only a few times. V is TRBV20-1 and J is TRBJ1-2; D is undetermined. CDR1 and CDR2 (germline): DFQATT, SNEGSKA (reference sequence). CDR3 length: 16 amino acids. Trimming stripped 0 bases from V and 3 bases from J, with 17 bases between. CDR3 protein: CSARDPPGDRDYGYTF. CDR3 nucleotides: TGCAGTGCTAGAGATCCTCCCGGAGATAGGGACTATGGCTACACCTTC.

The chain recombines TRBV7-9 with TRBJ1-2; TRBD1 matches at 8 bases. V shed 6 bases and J 4 bases; nucleotides not matched to a gene: 7. Germline loops: CDR1 SEHNR, CDR2 FQNEAQ (reference sequence). This CDR3 region has 14 residues. The CDR3 nucleotides are TGTGCCAGCAGAGCTACAGGGGGAAGCTATGGCTACACCTTC. Translation: CASRATGGSYGYTF.

CDR3 sequence (DNA): TGCGCCAGCAGCTTGGGGAAGTGGGACACCGGGGAGCTGTTTTTT. Its protein product is CASSLGKWDTGELFF. This sequence joins TRBV5-1 and TRBJ2-2, with D hard to call. This CDR3 contains 15 residues. V was trimmed by 0 bases and J by 3 bases, leaving 9 bases between them. The germline V gene encodes CDR1 SGHRS and CDR2 YFSETQ.